This TCR beta chain comes out of a study of T-cell memory formation after mild COVID-19. Whole-study findings and limits: Clones that got smaller from day 15 to 85 had even CD4/CD8, while clones growing later tipped toward CD4+. Pre-infection memory contained some responding clones, which suggested that cross-reactive memory had joined. Those CD4+ clones that contracted were mainly in CM and EM (CD8+ ones in EMRA).

In TCRdb, the 5' RACE reads were re-called with MiXCR into one record per CDR3 protein. The sample consists of about 410,000 distinct CDR3 sequences, more than 15% of them appearing once. This CDR3 spans 13 amino acids. The V gene lost 1 base and the J gene lost 5 bases, with 9 bases spanning the gap. Looked up from germline, CDR1 is SEHNR and CDR2 is FQNEAQ (reference sequence). In regard to this clonotype: What it binds is not known.

Sequencing used PBMCs or a T cell subset sorted from them (not recorded which). This clonotype was sampled from a young man who had mild COVID-19 (a few samples of this study predate the infection). Cell type and time point are not known. This chain uses TRBV7-9 with TRBJ2-7, with D tentatively TRBD1 (6 bases). CDR3 in amino acids: CASSLEDSHEQYF. The CDR3, as DNA: TGTGCCAGCAGCTTAGAGGACAGCCACGAGCAGTACTTC.